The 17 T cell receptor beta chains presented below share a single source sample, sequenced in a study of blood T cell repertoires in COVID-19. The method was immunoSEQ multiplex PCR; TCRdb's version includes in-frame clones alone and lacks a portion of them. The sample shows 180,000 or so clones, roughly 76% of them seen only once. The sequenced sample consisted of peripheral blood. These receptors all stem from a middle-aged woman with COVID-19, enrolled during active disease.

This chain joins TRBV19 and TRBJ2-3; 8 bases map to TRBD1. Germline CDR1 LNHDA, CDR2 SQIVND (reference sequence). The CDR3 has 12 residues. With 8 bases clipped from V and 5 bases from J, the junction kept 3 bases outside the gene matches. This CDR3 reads CASGQGIDTQYF. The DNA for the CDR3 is TGTGCCAGTGGACAGGGAATAGATACGCAGTATTTT. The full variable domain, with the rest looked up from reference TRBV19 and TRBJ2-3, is DGGITQSPKYLFRKEGQNVTLSCEQNLNHDAMYWYRQDPGQGLRLIYYSQIVNDFQKGDIAEGYSVSREKKESFPLTVTSAQKNPTAFYLCASGQGIDTQYFGPGTRLTVL.

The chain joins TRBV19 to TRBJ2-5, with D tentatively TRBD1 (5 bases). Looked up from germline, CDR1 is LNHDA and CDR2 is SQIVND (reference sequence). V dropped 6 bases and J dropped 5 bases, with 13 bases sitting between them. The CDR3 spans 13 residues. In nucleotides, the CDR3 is TGTGCCAGTAGCACCACTTGGGGCGAGACCCAGTACTTC. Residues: CASSTTWGETQYF.

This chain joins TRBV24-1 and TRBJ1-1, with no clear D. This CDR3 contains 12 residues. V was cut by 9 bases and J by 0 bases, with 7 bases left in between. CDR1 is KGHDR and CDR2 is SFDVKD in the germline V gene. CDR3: CATPGLNTEAFF. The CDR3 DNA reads TGTGCCACCCCAGGCTTGAACACTGAAGCTTTCTTT.

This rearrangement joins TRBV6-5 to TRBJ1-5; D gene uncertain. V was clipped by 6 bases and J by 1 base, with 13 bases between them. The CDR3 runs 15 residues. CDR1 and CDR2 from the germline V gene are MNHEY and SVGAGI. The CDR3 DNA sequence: TGTGCCAGCAGGAGGAAGGTGGCGAGCAATCAGCCCCAGCATTTT. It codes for CASRRKVASNQPQHF.

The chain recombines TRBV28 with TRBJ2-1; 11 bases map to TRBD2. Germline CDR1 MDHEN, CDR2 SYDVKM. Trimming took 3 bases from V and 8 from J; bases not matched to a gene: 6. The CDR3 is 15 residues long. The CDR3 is CASSFSGRASDEQFF. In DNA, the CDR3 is TGTGCCAGCAGTTTTAGCGGGAGGGCCTCGGATGAGCAGTTCTTC. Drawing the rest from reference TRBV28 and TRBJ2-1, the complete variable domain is DVKVTQSSRYLVKRTGEKVFLECVQDMDHENMFWYRQDPGLGLRLIYFSYDVKMKEKGDIPEGYSVSREKKERFSLILESASTNQTSMYLCASSFSGRASDEQFFGPGTRLTVL.

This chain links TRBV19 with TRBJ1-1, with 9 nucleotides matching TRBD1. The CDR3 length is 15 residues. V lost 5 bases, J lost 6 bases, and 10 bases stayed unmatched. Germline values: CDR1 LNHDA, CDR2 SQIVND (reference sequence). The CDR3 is CASSSRQGGVSEAFF. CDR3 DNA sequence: TGTGCCAGTAGTTCCCGACAGGGGGGGGTGTCTGAAGCTTTCTTT.

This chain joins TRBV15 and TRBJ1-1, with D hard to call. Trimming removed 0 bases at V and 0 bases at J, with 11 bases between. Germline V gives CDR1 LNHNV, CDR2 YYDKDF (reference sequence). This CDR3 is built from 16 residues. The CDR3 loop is CATSRDVMSMNTEAFF. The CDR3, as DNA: TGTGCCACCAGCAGAGATGTAATGAGCATGAACACTGAAGCTTTCTTT.

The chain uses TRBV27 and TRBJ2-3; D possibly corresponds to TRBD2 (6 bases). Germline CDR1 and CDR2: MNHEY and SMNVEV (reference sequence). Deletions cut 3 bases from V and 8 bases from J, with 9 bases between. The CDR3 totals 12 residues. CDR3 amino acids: CASSLGRGTQYF. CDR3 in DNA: TGTGCCAGCAGTTTGGGGCGGGGTACGCAGTATTTT.

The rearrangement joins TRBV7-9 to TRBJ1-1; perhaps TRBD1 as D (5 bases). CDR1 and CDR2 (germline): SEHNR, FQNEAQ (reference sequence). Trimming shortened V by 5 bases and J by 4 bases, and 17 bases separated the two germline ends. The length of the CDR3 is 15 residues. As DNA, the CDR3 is TGTGCCAGCAGCCGACATGCGGGGGTAATCACTGAAGCTTTCTTT. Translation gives CASSRHAGVITEAFF. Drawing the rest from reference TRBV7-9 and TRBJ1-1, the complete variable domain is DTGVSQNPRHKITKRGQNVTFRCDPISEHNRLYWYRQTLGQGPEFLTYFQNEAQLEKSRLLSDRFSAERPKGSFSTLEIQRTEQGDSAMYLCASSRHAGVITEAFFGQGTRLTVV.

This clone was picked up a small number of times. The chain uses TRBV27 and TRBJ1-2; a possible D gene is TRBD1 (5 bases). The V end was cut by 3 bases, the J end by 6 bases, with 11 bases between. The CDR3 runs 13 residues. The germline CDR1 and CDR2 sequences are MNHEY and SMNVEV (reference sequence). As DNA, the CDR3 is TGTGCCAGCAGTTTTAGGCAGGGAAATGGCTACACCTTC. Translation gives CASSFRQGNGYTF.

The CDR3 region is CASSLDRNYGYTF. CDR3 bases: TGTGCCAGCAGCCTGGACAGAAACTATGGCTACACCTTC. V is TRBV11-2 and J is TRBJ1-2; maybe TRBD1 (6 bases). This CDR3 has 13 residues. Trimming took 5 bases from V and 2 from J, leaving 9 bases between them. Germline CDR1 and CDR2: SGHAT and FQNNGV.

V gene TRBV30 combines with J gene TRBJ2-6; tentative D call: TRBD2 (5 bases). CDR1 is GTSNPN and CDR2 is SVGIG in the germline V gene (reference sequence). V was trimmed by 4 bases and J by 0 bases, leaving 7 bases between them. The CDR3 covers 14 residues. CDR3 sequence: CAWKAGSGANVLTF. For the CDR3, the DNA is TGTGCCTGGAAGGCGGGCTCTGGGGCCAACGTCCTGACTTTC.

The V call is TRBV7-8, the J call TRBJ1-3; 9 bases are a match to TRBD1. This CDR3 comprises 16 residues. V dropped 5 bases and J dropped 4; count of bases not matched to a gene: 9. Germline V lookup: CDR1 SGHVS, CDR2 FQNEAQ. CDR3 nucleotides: TGTGCCAGCAGCCTGTTCCGGACAGGGGCCGGAAACACCATATATTTT. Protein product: CASSLFRTGAGNTIYF. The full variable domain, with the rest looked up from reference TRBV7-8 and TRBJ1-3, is GAGVSQSPRYKVAKRGQDVALRCDPISGHVSLFWYQQALGQGPEFLTYFQNEAQLDKSGLPSDRFFAERPEGSVSTLKIQRTQQEDSAVYLCASSLFRTGAGNTIYFGEGSWLTVV.

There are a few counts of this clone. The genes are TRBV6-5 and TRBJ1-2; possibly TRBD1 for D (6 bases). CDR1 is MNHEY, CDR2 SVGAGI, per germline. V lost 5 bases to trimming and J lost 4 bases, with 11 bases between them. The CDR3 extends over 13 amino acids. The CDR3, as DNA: TGTGCCAGCAGTCCCCGGGACACCTATGGCTACACCTTC. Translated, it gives CASSPRDTYGYTF.

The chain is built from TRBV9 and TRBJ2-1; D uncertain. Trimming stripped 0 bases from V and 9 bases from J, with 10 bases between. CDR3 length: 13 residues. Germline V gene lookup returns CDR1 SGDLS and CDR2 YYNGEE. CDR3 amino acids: CASSVEGDVEQFF. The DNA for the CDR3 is TGTGCCAGCAGCGTAGAAGGAGATGTTGAGCAGTTCTTC.

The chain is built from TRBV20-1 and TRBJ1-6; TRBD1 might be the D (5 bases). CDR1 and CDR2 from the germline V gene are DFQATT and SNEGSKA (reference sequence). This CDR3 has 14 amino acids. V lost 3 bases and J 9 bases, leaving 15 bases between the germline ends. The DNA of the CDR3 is TGCAGTGCTAGTCCACCTCCGGGACTTTCACCCCTCCACTTT. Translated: CSASPPPGLSPLHF.

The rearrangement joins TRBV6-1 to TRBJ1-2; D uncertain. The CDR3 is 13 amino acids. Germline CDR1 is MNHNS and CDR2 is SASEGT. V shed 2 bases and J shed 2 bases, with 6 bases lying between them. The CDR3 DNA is TGTGCCAGCAGTGAAAGCATAAACTATGGCTACACCTTC. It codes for CASSESINYGYTF.